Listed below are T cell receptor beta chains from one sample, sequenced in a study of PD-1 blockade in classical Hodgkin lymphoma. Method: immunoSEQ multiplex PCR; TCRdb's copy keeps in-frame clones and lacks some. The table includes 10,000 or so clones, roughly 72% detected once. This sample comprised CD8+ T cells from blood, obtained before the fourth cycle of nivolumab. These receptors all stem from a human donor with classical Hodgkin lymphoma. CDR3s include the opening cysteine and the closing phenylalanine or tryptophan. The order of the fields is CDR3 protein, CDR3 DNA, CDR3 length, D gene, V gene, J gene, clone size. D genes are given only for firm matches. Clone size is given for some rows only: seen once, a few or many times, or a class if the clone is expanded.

CDR3aa: CAWSSGQDQETQYF
CDR3nt: TGTGCCTGGAGTAGCGGACAGGACCAAGAGACCCAGTACTTC
len: 14
d_gene: TRBD1
v_gene: TRBV30
j_gene: TRBJ2-5
abundance: NA

CDR3aa: CASSSGWEQYF
CDR3nt: TGCGCCAGCAGTTCAGGGTGGGAGCAGTACTTC
len: 11
d_gene: NA
v_gene: TRBV5-1
j_gene: TRBJ2-7
abundance: NA

CDR3aa: CASSPIAEINEQFF
CDR3nt: TGCGCCAGCAGCCCTATCGCGGAGATCAATGAGCAGTTCTTC
len: 14
d_gene: NA
v_gene: TRBV5-1
j_gene: TRBJ2-1
abundance: few

CDR3aa: CSAVGQGRYEQYF
CDR3nt: TGCAGCGCCGTGGGACAGGGTCGCTACGAGCAGTACTTC
len: 13
d_gene: TRBD1
v_gene: TRBV29-1
j_gene: TRBJ2-7
abundance: NA

CDR3aa: CASSLFPSGNEQFF
CDR3nt: TGTGCCAGCAGTTTATTCCCTAGTGGGAATGAGCAGTTCTTC
len: 14
d_gene: NA
v_gene: TRBV28
j_gene: TRBJ2-1
abundance: NA

CDR3aa: CASSLAWGRTDTQYF
CDR3nt: TGTGCCAGCAGCTTGGCGTGGGGGCGCACAGATACGCAGTATTTT
len: 15
d_gene: NA
v_gene: TRBV5-4
j_gene: TRBJ2-3
abundance: NA

CDR3aa: CASSVGDWVGETQYF
CDR3nt: TGTGCCAGCAGCGTAGGAGATTGGGTGGGGGAGACCCAGTACTTC
len: 15
d_gene: NA
v_gene: TRBV9
j_gene: TRBJ2-5
abundance: NA

CDR3aa: CASSPLGDRDTEAFF
CDR3nt: TGTGCCAGCAGTCCACTCGGCGACAGGGATACTGAAGCTTTCTTT
len: 15
d_gene: TRBD1
v_gene: TRBV27
j_gene: TRBJ1-1
abundance: NA

CDR3aa: CASSWAEGGYTF
CDR3nt: TGCGCCAGCAGCTGGGCAGAGGGTGGCTACACCTTC
len: 12
d_gene: NA
v_gene: TRBV5-1
j_gene: TRBJ1-2
abundance: few

CDR3aa: CASTNREGFGELFF
CDR3nt: TGTGCCAGCACCAACAGGGAGGGATTCGGGGAGCTGTTTTTT
len: 14
d_gene: NA
v_gene: TRBV27
j_gene: TRBJ2-2
abundance: NA

CDR3aa: CASREQYNSNQPQHF
CDR3nt: TGTGCCAGTAGGGAACAGTACAATAGCAATCAGCCCCAGCATTTT
len: 15
d_gene: NA
v_gene: TRBV19
j_gene: TRBJ1-5
abundance: once

CDR3aa: CASSINPQLAGVMYNEQFF
CDR3nt: TGTGCCAGTAGTATAAATCCCCAGCTAGCGGGGGTTATGTACAATGAGCAGTTCTTC
len: 19
d_gene: TRBD2
v_gene: TRBV19
j_gene: TRBJ2-1
abundance: few

CDR3aa: CATSRVRSGDSYGYTF
CDR3nt: TGTGCCACCAGCAGAGTCAGGTCGGGAGACTCCTATGGCTACACCTTC
len: 16
d_gene: NA
v_gene: TRBV15
j_gene: TRBJ1-2
abundance: NA

CDR3aa: CASSESEGPDTQYF
CDR3nt: TGCGCCAGCAGTGAGTCGGAGGGGCCAGATACGCAGTATTTT
len: 14
d_gene: NA
v_gene: TRBV10-2
j_gene: TRBJ2-3
abundance: NA

CDR3aa: CASSLPRTGGVDEQYF
CDR3nt: TGTGCCAGCAGTTTACCCCGGACAGGGGGGGTTGACGAGCAGTACTTC
len: 16
d_gene: TRBD1
v_gene: TRBV28
j_gene: TRBJ2-7
abundance: NA

CDR3aa: CASSGGRETQYF
CDR3nt: TGTGCCAGCAGCGGGGGGCGAGAGACCCAGTACTTC
len: 12
d_gene: NA
v_gene: TRBV7-9
j_gene: TRBJ2-5
abundance: large

CDR3aa: CARSPLEDNEQFF
CDR3nt: TGTGCCAGAAGCCCGCTCGAGGACAATGAGCAGTTCTTC
len: 13
d_gene: NA
v_gene: TRBV5-3
j_gene: TRBJ2-1
abundance: NA

CDR3aa: CATSRGGDSGNTIYF
CDR3nt: TGTGCCACCAGCAGAGGGGGGGACTCTGGAAACACCATATATTTT
len: 15
d_gene: NA
v_gene: TRBV15
j_gene: TRBJ1-3
abundance: NA

CDR3aa: CASGYPYEQYF
CDR3nt: TGTGCCAGTGGGTATCCCTACGAGCAGTACTTC
len: 11
d_gene: NA
v_gene: TRBV19
j_gene: TRBJ2-7
abundance: NA

CDR3aa: CASSHPPPNNSPLHF
CDR3nt: TGCGCCAGCAGCCATCCTCCCCCGAACAATTCACCCCTCCACTTT
len: 15
d_gene: NA
v_gene: TRBV4-1
j_gene: TRBJ1-6
abundance: NA

CDR3aa: CAGSGGYSPLHF
CDR3nt: TGTGCCGGCAGTGGGGGATATTCACCCCTCCACTTT
len: 12
d_gene: NA
v_gene: TRBV6-5
j_gene: TRBJ1-6
abundance: NA

CDR3aa: CASSIRQGSYEQYF
CDR3nt: TGTGCCAGTAGTATAAGGCAGGGTTCCTACGAGCAGTACTTC
len: 14
d_gene: NA
v_gene: TRBV19
j_gene: TRBJ2-7
abundance: NA

CDR3aa: CASSLPGEGDEQYF
CDR3nt: TGTGCCAGCAGCTTACCGGGGGAAGGAGACGAGCAGTACTTC
len: 14
d_gene: NA
v_gene: TRBV13
j_gene: TRBJ2-7
abundance: few

CDR3aa: CASSFHIGQPNEKLFF
CDR3nt: TGTGCCAGCAGTTTCCATATCGGGCAGCCTAATGAAAAACTGTTTTTT
len: 16
d_gene: NA
v_gene: TRBV28
j_gene: TRBJ1-4
abundance: NA

CDR3aa: CASSLTGGLYYGYTF
CDR3nt: TGTGCCAGCAGTTTAACAGGGGGACTTTACTATGGCTACACCTTC
len: 15
d_gene: TRBD1
v_gene: TRBV27
j_gene: TRBJ1-2
abundance: NA

CDR3aa: CASSLSLSGAYEQYF
CDR3nt: TGTGCCAGCAGCTTGAGTTTGTCGGGAGCCTACGAGCAGTACTTC
len: 15
d_gene: NA
v_gene: TRBV5-6
j_gene: TRBJ2-7
abundance: NA

CDR3aa: CASSYAAGTQYF
CDR3nt: TGTGCCAGCAGCTACGCGGCGGGGACCCAGTACTTC
len: 12
d_gene: NA
v_gene: TRBV7-9
j_gene: TRBJ2-5
abundance: NA

CDR3aa: CASSGGYSNQPQHF
CDR3nt: TGTGCCAGCTCCGGGGGGTATAGCAATCAGCCCCAGCATTTT
len: 14
d_gene: NA
v_gene: TRBV27
j_gene: TRBJ1-5
abundance: medium-sized

CDR3aa: CASSPLTSGGPSYEQYF
CDR3nt: TGTGCCAGCAGTCCCCTTACTAGCGGGGGGCCCTCCTACGAGCAGTACTTC
len: 17
d_gene: TRBD2
v_gene: TRBV27
j_gene: TRBJ2-7
abundance: NA

CDR3aa: CASRFRDFSSYNEQFF
CDR3nt: TGTGCCAGCAGATTCCGGGACTTTAGCTCCTACAATGAGCAGTTCTTC
len: 16
d_gene: NA
v_gene: TRBV5-5
j_gene: TRBJ2-1
abundance: NA

CDR3aa: CASSLLGQGPYEQYF
CDR3nt: TGTGCCAGCAGTTTACTAGGACAGGGTCCCTACGAGCAGTACTTC
len: 15
d_gene: TRBD1
v_gene: TRBV28
j_gene: TRBJ2-7
abundance: NA

CDR3aa: CASSIVLAGDNEQFF
CDR3nt: TGTGCCAGTAGTATAGTTCTAGCGGGGGACAATGAGCAGTTCTTC
len: 15
d_gene: TRBD2
v_gene: TRBV19
j_gene: TRBJ2-1
abundance: NA

CDR3aa: CASSVGSGGLGYTF
CDR3nt: TGTGCCAGCAGCGTAGGAAGCGGGGGCCTTGGCTACACCTTC
len: 14
d_gene: NA
v_gene: TRBV9
j_gene: TRBJ1-2
abundance: NA

CDR3aa: CASSLVSGGETQYF
CDR3nt: TGTGCCAGCAGCTTAGTGTCTGGGGGCGAGACCCAGTACTTC
len: 14
d_gene: NA
v_gene: TRBV7-2
j_gene: TRBJ2-5
abundance: NA

CDR3aa: CASSQELSVLTYGYTF
CDR3nt: TGCGCCAGCAGCCAAGAACTTTCCGTCCTAACCTATGGCTACACCTTC
len: 16
d_gene: NA
v_gene: TRBV4-3
j_gene: TRBJ1-2
abundance: NA

CDR3aa: CASSLGGAYGYTF
CDR3nt: TGTGCCAGCAGCTTAGGTGGGGCCTATGGCTACACCTTC
len: 13
d_gene: NA
v_gene: TRBV7-9
j_gene: TRBJ1-2
abundance: NA

CDR3aa: CASSQVGTGVETQYF
CDR3nt: TGTGCCAGCAGCCAAGTCGGGACAGGGGTAGAGACCCAGTACTTC
len: 15
d_gene: TRBD1
v_gene: TRBV14
j_gene: TRBJ2-5
abundance: NA

CDR3aa: CAISDGRGAYNEQFF
CDR3nt: TGTGCCATCAGTGACGGGCGGGGTGCCTACAATGAGCAGTTCTTC
len: 15
d_gene: NA
v_gene: TRBV10-3
j_gene: TRBJ2-1
abundance: NA

CDR3aa: CASSQVGGHTIYF
CDR3nt: TGCGCCAGCAGCCAAGTGGGAGGGCACACCATATATTTT
len: 13
d_gene: NA
v_gene: TRBV4-1
j_gene: TRBJ1-3
abundance: NA

CDR3aa: CASGYTGELFF
CDR3nt: TGTGCCAGCGGCTATACCGGGGAGCTGTTTTTT
len: 11
d_gene: NA
v_gene: TRBV7-9
j_gene: TRBJ2-2
abundance: once

CDR3aa: CASSLGAVEAFF
CDR3nt: TGTGCCAGCAGCTTAGGGGCAGTTGAAGCTTTCTTT
len: 12
d_gene: NA
v_gene: TRBV7-8
j_gene: TRBJ1-1
abundance: few